A selection of T cell receptor beta chains follows, all from one sample in a study of monozygotic twins with inflammatory bowel disease. From the 5' RACE reads, TCRdb lists one entry per CDR3 protein and no DNA. Listed are approximately 330,000 distinct CDR3 sequences; roughly 2% falls within the top ten. Specimen: blood. The receptors stem from a human donor with ulcerative colitis or Crohn's disease, or a healthy co-twin of an affected twin (not recorded which). CDR3s include the opening cysteine and the closing phenylalanine or tryptophan.

J gene: TRBJ2-1; V gene: TRBV5-1; CDR3 protein: CASSGGLAGEGEQFF
J gene: TRBJ2-5; V gene: TRBV7-2; CDR3 protein: CASSRDRAKTQYF
J gene: TRBJ2-3; V gene: TRBV5-1; CDR3 protein: CASRQGTDTQYF
J gene: TRBJ2-3; V gene: TRBV20-1; CDR3 protein: CSANNLVRLAGGPGLYTQYF
J gene: TRBJ2-1; V gene: TRBV5-6; CDR3 protein: CASSLVGHEQFF
J gene: TRBJ1-2; V gene: TRBV11-2; CDR3 protein: CASSLDPSLYGYTF
J gene: TRBJ1-2; V gene: TRBV20-1; CDR3 protein: CSAMAIDYGYTF
J gene: TRBJ1-1; V gene: TRBV15; CDR3 protein: CATSREGRLNTEAFF
J gene: TRBJ1-1; V gene: TRBV2; CDR3 protein: CASRRDNTEAFF
J gene: TRBJ2-2; V gene: TRBV6-4; CDR3 protein: CASKGTNTGELFF
J gene: TRBJ1-2; V gene: TRBV7-2; CDR3 protein: CASSLVGGGHGYTF
J gene: TRBJ2-7; V gene: TRBV7-8; CDR3 protein: CASRVRSGTGPQYPYEQYF
J gene: TRBJ2-7; V gene: TRBV5-1; CDR3 protein: CASSREGFPYEQYF
J gene: TRBJ2-6; V gene: TRBV28; CDR3 protein: CATSFPRTGRTSGANVLTF
J gene: TRBJ2-7; V gene: TRBV20-1; CDR3 protein: CSASGGSEQYF
J gene: TRBJ2-2; V gene: TRBV9; CDR3 protein: CASSVLTGGVTGELFF
J gene: TRBJ2-7; V gene: TRBV6-5; CDR3 protein: CASSGVHYEQYF
J gene: TRBJ2-7; V gene: TRBV20-1; CDR3 protein: CSAQTGGDYEQYF
J gene: TRBJ1-3; V gene: TRBV3-1; CDR3 protein: CASSRLSGGSYSGNTIYF
J gene: TRBJ2-7; V gene: TRBV24-1; CDR3 protein: CATSDSDRGYEQYF
J gene: TRBJ1-1; V gene: TRBV5-1; CDR3 protein: CASSPLAGTEAFF
J gene: TRBJ1-1; V gene: TRBV13; CDR3 protein: CASSLRGFGALATEAFF
J gene: TRBJ2-7; V gene: TRBV7-6; CDR3 protein: CASSLGQGAAEQYF
J gene: TRBJ2-1; V gene: TRBV4-3; CDR3 protein: CASSQVGRVYNEQFF
J gene: TRBJ2-7; V gene: TRBV5-1; CDR3 protein: CASSLWDTNYEQYF
J gene: TRBJ2-1; V gene: TRBV20-1; CDR3 protein: CSERLAGYSSYNEQFF
J gene: TRBJ1-2; V gene: TRBV6-1; CDR3 protein: CASSEGQATYGYTF
J gene: TRBJ2-1; V gene: TRBV18; CDR3 protein: CASSPPVAGTRSYNEQFF
J gene: TRBJ2-1; V gene: TRBV7-9; CDR3 protein: CASSPLSKQFF
J gene: TRBJ1-1; V gene: TRBV18; CDR3 protein: CASSPLQGGTEAFF
J gene: TRBJ2-7; V gene: TRBV28; CDR3 protein: CASRLQGLAGRYEQYF
J gene: TRBJ1-1; V gene: TRBV5-1; CDR3 protein: CASSLGYGLTGGTEAFF
J gene: TRBJ2-3; V gene: TRBV10-3; CDR3 protein: CAIATSGDTQYF
J gene: TRBJ2-2; V gene: TRBV9; CDR3 protein: CASSVAPGGQNTGELFF
J gene: TRBJ1-1; V gene: TRBV3-1; CDR3 protein: CASSHGREAFF
J gene: TRBJ2-3; V gene: TRBV24-1; CDR3 protein: CATSDQGRTDTQYF
J gene: TRBJ1-6; V gene: TRBV9; CDR3 protein: CASSVSGTNSPLHF
J gene: TRBJ2-1; V gene: TRBV28; CDR3 protein: CASSWDSPYNEQFF
J gene: TRBJ1-5; V gene: TRBV19; CDR3 protein: CASSTVAGTGSNQPQHF
J gene: TRBJ2-7; V gene: TRBV7-8; CDR3 protein: CASSILAGKTHEQYF
J gene: TRBJ1-3; V gene: TRBV6-1; CDR3 protein: CASTLGGYSGNTIYF
J gene: TRBJ1-2; V gene: TRBV5-1; CDR3 protein: CASSLGQGDGYTF
J gene: TRBJ2-2; V gene: TRBV7-7; CDR3 protein: CASSSGTQANTGELFF
J gene: TRBJ2-1; V gene: TRBV28; CDR3 protein: CASSSPWLASSYNEQFF
J gene: TRBJ1-5; V gene: TRBV27; CDR3 protein: CASSPRKTFGQGGYSNQPQHF
J gene: TRBJ2-7; V gene: TRBV6-1; CDR3 protein: CASSAAGQGFHEQYF
J gene: TRBJ2-7; V gene: TRBV10-3; CDR3 protein: CAIRQDQSYEQYF
J gene: TRBJ2-7; V gene: TRBV5-1; CDR3 protein: CASSLDGTPVREQYF
J gene: TRBJ1-6; V gene: TRBV5-5; CDR3 protein: CASSNDREANSPLHF
J gene: TRBJ1-6; V gene: TRBV7-9; CDR3 protein: CASSQGRDNSPLHF
J gene: TRBJ2-7; V gene: TRBV28; CDR3 protein: CASSLVFYEQYF
J gene: TRBJ1-1; V gene: TRBV6-1; CDR3 protein: CASRTLTGRLYTEAFF
J gene: TRBJ2-1; V gene: TRBV4-1; CDR3 protein: CASSQEVRNEQFF